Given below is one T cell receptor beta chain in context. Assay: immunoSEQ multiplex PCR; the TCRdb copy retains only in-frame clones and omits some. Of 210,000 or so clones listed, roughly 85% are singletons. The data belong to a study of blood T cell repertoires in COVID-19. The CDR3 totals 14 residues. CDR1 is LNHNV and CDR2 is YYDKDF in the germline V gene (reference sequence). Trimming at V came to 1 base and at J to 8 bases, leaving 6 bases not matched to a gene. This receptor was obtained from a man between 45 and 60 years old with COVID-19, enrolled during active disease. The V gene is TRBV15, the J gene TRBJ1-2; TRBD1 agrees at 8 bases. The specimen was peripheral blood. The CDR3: CATSRGTGGGGYTF. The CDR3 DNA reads TGTGCCACCAGCAGAGGAACAGGGGGTGGGGGCTACACCTTC.